A selection of T cell receptor beta chains follows, all from one sample in a study of cytomegalovirus exposure and HLA in healthy donors. The method was immunoSEQ multiplex PCR; TCRdb's version includes in-frame clones alone and lacks a portion of them. The sample records about 160,000 clones, roughly 83% being singletons. Sequenced input: PBMCs. Receptor source: a man aged 30-40 years in good health and CMV-seropositive. Each CDR3 is given with its conserved first and last residue. Clone size is shown for a subset of rows, as once, few, many or a class of expanded clone.

v_gene,abundance,CDR3aa
TRBV4-3,once,CASRPGTGRGELFF
TRBV4-2,.,CASSQLPQSRDRPGDEQYF
TRBV18,.,CASSQDREYTEAFF
TRBV6-5,.,CASSYETGLTEAFF
TRBV6-6,few,CASSYSFSQPQHF
TRBV7-9,.,CASRLFGGDQANSPLHF
TRBV5-6,.,CASSRDGTGFFEKLFF
TRBV9,.,CASSPRLEYNEQFF
TRBV29-1,.,CSVFPEGTGSYEQYF
TRBV5-1,.,CASSLGQREDTEAFF
TRBV30,.,CAWSFRDKDTEAFF
TRBV7-3,once,CASSRSSTDTQYF
TRBV19,.,CASSISGGRDTQYF
TRBV10-3,.,CAISGTGQGYEQYF
TRBV19,many,CASSVNRGHTEAFF